The clone carrying this T cell receptor beta chain was counted a few times. The data derive from a study of T cells and Merkel cell carcinoma outcomes. J gave up 4 bases and V 4 bases, and 6 bases lay outside the gene matches. CDR3 length equals 15 residues. Per germline, CDR1 SGHRS and CDR2 YFSETQ. Only in-frame clones appear in the TCRdb table, and some are missing; sequencing was by immunoSEQ multiplex PCR. The table shows about 15,000 clones, with roughly 81% occurring only once. This sequence joins TRBV5-1 and TRBJ2-7; 12 bases align to TRBD2. The sequence was obtained from a human donor with Merkel cell carcinoma. Sequenced material: tumor tissue from Merkel cell carcinoma. The chain's CDR3 is CASSASLAGGYEQYF. The CDR3 nucleotides are TGCGCCAGCAGCGCCTCACTAGCGGGGGGATACGAGCAGTACTTC.